This TCR beta chain was recorded in a study of T-cell memory formation after mild COVID-19. Study background: Largely donor-specific sequence clusters came from two donors. Overall study findings and caveats: Second-wave clones peaking on day 37 lacked confirmed SARS-CoV-2 specificity. The main location of contracting CD4+ clones was CM and EM, and that of contracting CD8+ clones was EMRA.

5'RACE with constant-segment primers built TCRalpha and TCRbeta cDNA libraries with UMIs. In TCRdb, the 5' RACE reads were re-called with MiXCR into one record per CDR3 protein. Of approximately 570,000 distinct CDR3 sequences listed, about a sixth were seen once; the top ten hold 12%. Details on this clonotype: No antigen is known for it.

After removal of 6 bases from V and 3 bases from J, the junction contained 5 bases not matched to a gene. This CDR3 spans 13 amino acids. The specimen was PBMCs or a T cell subset sorted from them (not recorded which). The chain combines TRBV12-3 or TRBV12-4 with TRBJ2-7; 7 bases line up with TRBD1. This TCR was recovered from an adult woman who had mild COVID-19 (a few samples of this study predate the infection). Cell type and time point are not known. CDR3 sequence (DNA): TGTGCCAGCAGCACAGGGGACCACTACGAGCAGTACTTC. Its translation: CASSTGDHYEQYF.